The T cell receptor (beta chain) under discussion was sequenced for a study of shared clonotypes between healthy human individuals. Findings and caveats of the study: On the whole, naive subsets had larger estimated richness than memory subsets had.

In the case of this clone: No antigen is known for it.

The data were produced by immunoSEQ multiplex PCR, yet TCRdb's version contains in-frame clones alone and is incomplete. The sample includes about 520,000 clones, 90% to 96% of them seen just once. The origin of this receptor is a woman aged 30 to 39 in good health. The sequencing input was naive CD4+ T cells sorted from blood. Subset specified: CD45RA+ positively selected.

The CDR3 reads CASSLLGGTGSGELFF. CDR3 DNA: TGTGCCAGCAGCTTATTGGGCGGGACGGGGTCCGGGGAGCTGTTTTTT. The chain is built from TRBV7-6 and TRBJ2-2; maybe TRBD2 (6 bases). Germline CDR1 is SGHVS and CDR2 is FNYEAQ. The CDR3 has 16 residues. With 2 bases removed from V and 6 bases from J, the gap between germline ends came to 16 bases.